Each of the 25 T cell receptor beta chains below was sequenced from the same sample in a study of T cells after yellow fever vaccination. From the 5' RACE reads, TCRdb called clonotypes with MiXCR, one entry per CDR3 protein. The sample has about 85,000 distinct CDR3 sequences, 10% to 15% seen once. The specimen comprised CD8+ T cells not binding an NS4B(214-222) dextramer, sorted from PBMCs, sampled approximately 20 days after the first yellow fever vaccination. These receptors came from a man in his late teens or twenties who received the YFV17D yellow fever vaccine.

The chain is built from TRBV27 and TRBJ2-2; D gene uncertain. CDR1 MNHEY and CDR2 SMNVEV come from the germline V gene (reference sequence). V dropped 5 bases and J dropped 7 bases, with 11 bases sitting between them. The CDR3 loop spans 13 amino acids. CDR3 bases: TGTGCCAGCAGTGCCGGTTGGGGCGGGGAGCTGTTTTTT. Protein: CASSAGWGGELFF.

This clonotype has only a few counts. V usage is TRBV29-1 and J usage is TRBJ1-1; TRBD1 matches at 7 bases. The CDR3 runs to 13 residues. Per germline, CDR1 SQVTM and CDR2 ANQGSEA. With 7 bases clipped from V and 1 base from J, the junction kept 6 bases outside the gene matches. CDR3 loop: CSAPGQSNTEAFF. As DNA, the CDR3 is TGCAGCGCTCCGGGACAGTCGAACACTGAAGCTTTCTTT. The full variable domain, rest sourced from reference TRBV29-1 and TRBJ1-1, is SAVISQKPSRDICQRGTSLTIQCQVDSQVTMMFWYRQQPGQSLTLIATANQGSEATYESGFVIDKFPISRPNLTFSTLTVSNMSPEDSSIYLCSAPGQSNTEAFFGQGTRLTVV.

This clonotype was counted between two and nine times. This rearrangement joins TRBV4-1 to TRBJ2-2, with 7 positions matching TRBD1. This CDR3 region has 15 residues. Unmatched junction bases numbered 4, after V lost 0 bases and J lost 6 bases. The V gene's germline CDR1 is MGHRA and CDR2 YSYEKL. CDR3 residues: CASSQEGGAPGELFF. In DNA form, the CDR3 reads TGCGCCAGCAGCCAAGAAGGGGGCGCGCCCGGGGAGCTGTTTTTT.

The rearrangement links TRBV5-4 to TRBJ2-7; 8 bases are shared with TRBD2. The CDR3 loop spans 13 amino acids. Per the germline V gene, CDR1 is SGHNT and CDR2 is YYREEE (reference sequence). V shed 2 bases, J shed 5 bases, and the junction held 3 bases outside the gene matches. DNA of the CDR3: TGTGCCAGCAGCTTCGGGGGGGCCGACGAGCAGTACTTC. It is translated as CASSFGGADEQYF.

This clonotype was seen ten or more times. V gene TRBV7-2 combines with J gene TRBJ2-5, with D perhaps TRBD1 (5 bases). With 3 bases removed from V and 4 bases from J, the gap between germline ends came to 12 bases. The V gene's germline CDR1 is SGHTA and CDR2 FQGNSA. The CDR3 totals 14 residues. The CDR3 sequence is CASSFVSRGETQYF. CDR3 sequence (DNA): TGTGCCAGCAGCTTTGTTAGTAGGGGAGAGACCCAGTACTTC.

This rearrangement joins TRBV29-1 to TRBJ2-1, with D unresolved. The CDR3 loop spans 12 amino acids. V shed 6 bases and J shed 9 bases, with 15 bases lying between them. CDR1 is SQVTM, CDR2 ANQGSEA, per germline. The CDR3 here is CSVPVSEVEQFF. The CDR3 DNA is TGCAGCGTCCCCGTGAGCGAGGTTGAGCAGTTCTTC.

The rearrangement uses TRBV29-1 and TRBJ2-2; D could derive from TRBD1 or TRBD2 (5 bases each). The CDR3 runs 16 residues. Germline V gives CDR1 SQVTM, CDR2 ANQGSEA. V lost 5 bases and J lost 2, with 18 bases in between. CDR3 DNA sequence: TGCAGCGTTTACCGGGACCCCGGGGTCAACACCGGGGAGCTGTTTTTT. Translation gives CSVYRDPGVNTGELFF.

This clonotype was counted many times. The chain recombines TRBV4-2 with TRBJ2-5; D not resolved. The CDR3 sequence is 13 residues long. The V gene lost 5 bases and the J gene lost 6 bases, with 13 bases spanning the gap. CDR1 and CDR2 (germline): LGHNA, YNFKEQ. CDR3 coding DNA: TGTGCCAGCAGCTCGGTCCTGTCAAAGACCCAGTACTTC. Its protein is CASSSVLSKTQYF.

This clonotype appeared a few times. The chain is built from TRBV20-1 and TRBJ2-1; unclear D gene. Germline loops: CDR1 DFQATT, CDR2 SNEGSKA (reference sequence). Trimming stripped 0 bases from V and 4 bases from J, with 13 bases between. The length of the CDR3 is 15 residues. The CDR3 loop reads CSARDLGGGYNEQFF. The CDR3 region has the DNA TGCAGTGCTAGAGATCTGGGTGGCGGTTACAATGAGCAGTTCTTC.

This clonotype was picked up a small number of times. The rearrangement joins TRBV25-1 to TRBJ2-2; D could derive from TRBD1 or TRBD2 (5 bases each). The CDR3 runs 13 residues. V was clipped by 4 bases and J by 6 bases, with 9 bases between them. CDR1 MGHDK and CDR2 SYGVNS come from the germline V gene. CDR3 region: CASSGGTPGELFF. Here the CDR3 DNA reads TGTGCCAGCAGTGGGGGGACCCCCGGGGAGCTGTTTTTT.

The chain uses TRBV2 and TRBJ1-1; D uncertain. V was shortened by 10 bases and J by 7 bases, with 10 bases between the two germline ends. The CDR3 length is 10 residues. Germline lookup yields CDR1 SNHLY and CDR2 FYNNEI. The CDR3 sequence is CATGRDEAFF. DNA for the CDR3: TGTGCCACTGGACGGGATGAAGCTTTCTTT.

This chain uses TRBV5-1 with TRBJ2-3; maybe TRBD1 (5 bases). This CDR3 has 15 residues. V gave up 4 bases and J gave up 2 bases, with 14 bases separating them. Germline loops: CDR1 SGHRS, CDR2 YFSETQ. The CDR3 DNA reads TGCGCCAGCAGCCTCGAAGGGGTTACCACAGATACGCAGTATTTT. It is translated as CASSLEGVTTDTQYF.

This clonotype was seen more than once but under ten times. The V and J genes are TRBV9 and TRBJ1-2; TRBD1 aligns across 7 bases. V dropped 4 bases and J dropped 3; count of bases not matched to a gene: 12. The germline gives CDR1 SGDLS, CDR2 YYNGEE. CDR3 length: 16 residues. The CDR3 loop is CASSPGTATGDYGYTF. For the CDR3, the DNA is TGTGCCAGCAGCCCCGGGACAGCGACTGGGGACTATGGCTACACCTTC.

This chain's CDR3 is CASSFAGETQYF. The CDR3 nucleotides read TGTGCCAGCAGCTTCGCCGGGGAGACCCAGTACTTC. The chain carries TRBV5-4 and TRBJ2-5; D is undetermined. From germline, CDR1 is SGHNT and CDR2 YYREEE (reference sequence). The CDR3 spans 12 residues. The ends were cut back, 2 bases at V and 5 bases at J, with 7 bases in the middle.

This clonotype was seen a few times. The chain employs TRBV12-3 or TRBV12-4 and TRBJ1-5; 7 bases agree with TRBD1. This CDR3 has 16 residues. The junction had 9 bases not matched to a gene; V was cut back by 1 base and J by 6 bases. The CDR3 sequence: CASSLGRDSLIQPQHF. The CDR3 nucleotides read TGTGCCAGCAGTTTAGGGCGGGACAGTTTAATTCAGCCCCAGCATTTT.

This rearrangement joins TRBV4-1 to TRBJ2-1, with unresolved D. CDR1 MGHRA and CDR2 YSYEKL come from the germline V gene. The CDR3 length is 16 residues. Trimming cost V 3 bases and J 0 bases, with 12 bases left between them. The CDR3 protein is CASSQVGKSSYNEQFF. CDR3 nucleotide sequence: TGCGCCAGCAGCCAGGTGGGGAAGAGCTCCTACAATGAGCAGTTCTTC.

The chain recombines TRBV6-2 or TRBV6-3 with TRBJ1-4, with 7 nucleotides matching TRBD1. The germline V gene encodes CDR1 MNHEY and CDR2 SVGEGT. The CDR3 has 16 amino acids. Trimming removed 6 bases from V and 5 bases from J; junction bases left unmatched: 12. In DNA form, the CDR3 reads TGTGCCAGCAGCTACCGCGATGACAGGGAGAATGAAAAACTGTTTTTT. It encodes CASSYRDDRENEKLFF.

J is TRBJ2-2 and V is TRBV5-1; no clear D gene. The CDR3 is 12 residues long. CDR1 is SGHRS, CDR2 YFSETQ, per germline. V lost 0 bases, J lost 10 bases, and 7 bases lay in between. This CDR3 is CASSLVREELFF. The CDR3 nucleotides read TGCGCCAGCAGCTTGGTTAGGGAGGAGCTGTTTTTT.

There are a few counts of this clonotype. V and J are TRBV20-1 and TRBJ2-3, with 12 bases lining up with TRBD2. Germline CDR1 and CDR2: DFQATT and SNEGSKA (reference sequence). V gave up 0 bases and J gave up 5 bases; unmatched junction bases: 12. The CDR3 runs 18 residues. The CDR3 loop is CSARDPRLAGGLLDTQYF. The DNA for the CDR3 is TGCAGTGCTAGAGACCCAAGGCTAGCGGGGGGGCTGTTAGATACGCAGTATTTT.

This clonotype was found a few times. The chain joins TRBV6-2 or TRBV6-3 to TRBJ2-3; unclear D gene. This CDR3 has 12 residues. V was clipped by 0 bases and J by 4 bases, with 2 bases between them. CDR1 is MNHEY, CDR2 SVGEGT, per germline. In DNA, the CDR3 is TGTGCCAGCAGTTACTCCTCAGATACGCAGTATTTT. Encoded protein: CASSYSSDTQYF.

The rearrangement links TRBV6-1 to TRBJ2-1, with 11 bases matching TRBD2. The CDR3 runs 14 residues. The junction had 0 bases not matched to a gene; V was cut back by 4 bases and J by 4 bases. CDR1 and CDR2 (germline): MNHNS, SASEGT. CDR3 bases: TGTGCCAGCAGTGGGACTAGCGGGTACAATGAGCAGTTCTTC. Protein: CASSGTSGYNEQFF.

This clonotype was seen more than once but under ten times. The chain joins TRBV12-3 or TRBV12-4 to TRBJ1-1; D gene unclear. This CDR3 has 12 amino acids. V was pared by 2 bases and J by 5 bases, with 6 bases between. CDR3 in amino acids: CASSLPRTEAFF. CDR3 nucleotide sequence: TGTGCCAGCAGTTTACCTCGGACTGAAGCTTTCTTT.

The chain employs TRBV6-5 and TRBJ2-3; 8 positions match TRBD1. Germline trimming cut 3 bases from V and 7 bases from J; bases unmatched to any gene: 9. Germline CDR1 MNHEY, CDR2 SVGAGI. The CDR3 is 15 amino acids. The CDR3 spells CASSYQGANRNTQYF. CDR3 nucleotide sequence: TGTGCCAGCAGTTATCAGGGGGCGAATCGAAATACGCAGTATTTT.

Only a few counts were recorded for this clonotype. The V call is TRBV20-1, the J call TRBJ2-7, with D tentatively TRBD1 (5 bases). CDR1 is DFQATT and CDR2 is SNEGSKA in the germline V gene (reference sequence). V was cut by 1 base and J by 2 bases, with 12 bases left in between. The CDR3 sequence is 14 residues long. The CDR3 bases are TGCAGTGCTAGAGCCCGGACACCAGCCTACGAGCAGTACTTC. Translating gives CSARARTPAYEQYF.

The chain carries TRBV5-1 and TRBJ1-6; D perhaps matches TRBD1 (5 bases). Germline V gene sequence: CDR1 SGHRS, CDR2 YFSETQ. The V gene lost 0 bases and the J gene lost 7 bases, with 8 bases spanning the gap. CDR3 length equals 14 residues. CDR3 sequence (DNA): TGCGCCAGCAGCTTGGCCGCAGGGAATTCACCCCTCCACTTT. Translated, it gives CASSLAAGNSPLHF.